These 2 T cell receptor beta chains were sequenced from one sample in a study of blood T cell repertoires in COVID-19. This table comes from immunoSEQ multiplex PCR, and its TCRdb copy is limited to in-frame clones, with some not included. The sample shows 200,000 or so clones, around 79% of them seen only once. The sequencing input was peripheral blood. The receptors here all came from a man between 60 and 75 years old with active or convalescent COVID-19.

The chain joins TRBV7-3 to TRBJ1-6; D possibly corresponds to TRBD1 (6 bases). The CDR3 extends over 17 amino acids. The germline CDR1 and CDR2 sequences are SGHTA and FQGTGA. Trimming stripped 5 bases from V and 5 bases from J, with 19 bases between. CDR3 protein: CASSPPRIGQNNSPLHF. The CDR3 DNA is TGTGCCAGCAGCCCCCCCCGAATTGGACAGAATAATTCACCCCTCCACTTT.

This clone occurred a few times. The rearrangement joins TRBV7-9 to TRBJ1-2; 10 bases are shared with TRBD1. V dropped 1 base and J dropped 5; count of bases not matched to a gene: 1. This CDR3 spans 14 amino acids. Germline CDR1 reads SEHNR; CDR2 reads FQNEAQ (reference sequence). CDR3 in amino acids: CASSLGDRGYGYTF. The CDR3 coding sequence is TGTGCCAGCAGCTTAGGGGACAGGGGTTATGGCTACACCTTC.